These 24 T cell receptor beta chains came from one sample sequenced in a study of regulatory T cells in long-lasting Graves disease. The sample's time point: newly diagnosed GD, antithyroid drugs for less than 3 months. Extracted RNA from PBMCs served as the source of the TCR library. TCR beta libraries were built with iRepertoire HTBI primers and Arm-PCR of CDR3 regions. One entry per CDR3 protein results from TCRdb running MiXCR on the multiplex PCR reads. The sample records around 230,000 distinct CDR3 sequences, around 16% being singletons. This specimen was peripheral blood mononuclear cells (PBMCs), taken at new diagnosis, from a patient treated with antithyroid drugs. Receptors were obtained from a female donor with Graves disease.

At least ten counts were recorded for this clonotype. The chain employs TRBV4-1 and TRBJ2-2, with 8 bases that match TRBD1. Trimming at V came to 1 base and at J to 4 bases, leaving 2 bases not matched to a gene. The CDR3 runs 15 residues. Germline V gene sequence: CDR1 MGHRA, CDR2 YSYEKL. Here the CDR3 reads CASSQGDRTTGELFF. The DNA of the CDR3 is TGCGCCAGCAGCCAAGGGGACAGGACCACCGGGGAGCTGTTTTTT.

This sequence joins TRBV7-2 and TRBJ2-1; TRBD2 is a possible D gene (5 bases). CDR1 and CDR2 from the germline V gene are SGHTA and FQGNSA. The CDR3 spans 17 residues. V was cut by 5 bases and J by 5 bases, with 22 bases left in between. The CDR3 reads CASSTPGSATINNEQFF. As DNA, the CDR3 is TGTGCCAGCAGCACCCCGGGGTCGGCAACCATTAACAATGAGCAGTTCTTC.

This clonotype showed up many times. V gene TRBV5-4 combines with J gene TRBJ2-2, with D unclear. The germline CDR1 and CDR2 sequences are SGHNT and YYREEE (reference sequence). The V and J ends lost 4 bases and 8 bases respectively, with 15 bases between them. The CDR3 spans 14 residues. The CDR3 loop reads CASSIDLRTGELFF. The DNA for the CDR3 is TGTGCCAGCAGCATCGACCTTAGAACTGGGGAGCTGTTTTTT.

This clonotype was detected many times. The chain links TRBV12-3 or TRBV12-4 to TRBJ1-6; D gene uncertain. CDR3 length: 14 amino acids. The V gene lost 6 bases and the J gene lost 7 bases, with 13 bases spanning the gap. The CDR3: CASRYRLWNSPLHF. The CDR3 DNA follows: TGTGCCAGCAGGTATAGGCTTTGGAATTCACCCCTCCACTTT.

This clonotype was detected many times. This sequence joins TRBV6-9 and TRBJ2-1, with 10 nucleotides matching TRBD2. Germline V CDR1 and CDR2: MNHGY, SVAAGI. CDR3 size: 15 residues. J was trimmed by 6 bases and V by 3 bases; bases with no gene match: 5. The CDR3 is CASSYSLAGFNEQFF. Here the CDR3 DNA reads TGTGCCAGCAGTTACTCACTAGCGGGATTCAATGAGCAGTTCTTC.

This clonotype was counted ten times or more. The chain recombines TRBV13 with TRBJ2-7; the D gene could be TRBD1 or TRBD2 (6 bases each). This CDR3 is 16 amino acids long. CDR1 is PRHDT, CDR2 FYEKMQ, per germline (reference sequence). V was trimmed by 5 bases and J by 0 bases, leaving 17 bases between them. The chain's CDR3 is CASSPNGWGASYEQYF. In DNA, the CDR3 is TGTGCCAGCAGCCCGAATGGTTGGGGGGCCTCCTACGAGCAGTACTTC.

This clonotype was observed at least ten times. J is TRBJ1-5 and V is TRBV28; D is undetermined. The germline gives CDR1 MDHEN, CDR2 SYDVKM. The V and J ends lost 7 bases and 3 bases respectively, with 7 bases between them. The CDR3 spans 12 residues. The CDR3 region has the DNA TGTGCCAGCACTTCAAACAATCAGCCCCAGCATTTT. Amino acid sequence: CASTSNNQPQHF.

This clonotype has at least ten counts. The chain joins TRBV12-3 or TRBV12-4 to TRBJ1-5, with TRBD1 as a possible D gene (5 bases). CDR3 size: 15 residues. V gave up 1 base and J gave up 4 bases, with 11 bases separating them. DNA of the CDR3: TGTGCCAGCAGTTTAGTTATTGGGGGAAATCAGCCCCAGCATTTT. This sequence encodes CASSLVIGGNQPQHF.

A word on this clonotype: A far larger clone is only one base removed, so a read error is likely. This sequence joins TRBV2 and TRBJ2-7, with D perhaps being TRBD1 or TRBD2 (7 bases each). Germline-derived CDR1 and CDR2 are SNHLY and FYNNEI. The CDR3 consists of 14 residues. Deletions cut 4 bases from V and 7 bases from J, with 17 bases between. The CDR3 reads CASSAQGGIDEQYF. CDR3 sequence (DNA): TGTGCCAGCAGTGCCCAGGGGGGGATAGATGAGCAGTACTTC.

The rearrangement uses TRBV11-1 and TRBJ2-7, with D tentatively TRBD1 or TRBD2 (5 bases each). V was trimmed by 6 bases and J by 0 bases, leaving 15 bases between them. CDR3 length: 15 amino acids. In germline, CDR1 is SGHAT, CDR2 FQDESV (reference sequence). DNA for the CDR3: TGTGCCAGCAGGGTGGGGGACGCAAGCTCCTACGAGCAGTACTTC. This codes for CASRVGDASSYEQYF.

The chain uses TRBV27 and TRBJ2-7; the match to TRBD1 covers 11 bases. Trimming at V came to 4 bases and at J to 0 bases, leaving 11 bases not matched to a gene. This CDR3 comprises 18 residues. Germline V lookup: CDR1 MNHEY, CDR2 SMNVEV (reference sequence). The CDR3 DNA sequence: TGTGCCAGCAGTTCCCTTCTTCGGACAGGGGGCCTCTCCTACGAGCAGTACTTC. This sequence encodes CASSSLLRTGGLSYEQYF.

This clonotype was counted many times. At one end the junction does not follow the germline gene, possibly because of a read error. V usage is TRBV2 and J usage is TRBJ2-5; tentative D call: TRBD2 (5 bases). The CDR3 contains 14 residues. Germline V gene sequence: CDR1 SNHLY, CDR2 FYNNEI. CDR3: CASSESEVRTPVSF. The CDR3 DNA is TGTGCCAGCAGTGAATCGGAAGTACGGACTCCGGTTTCCTTC.

The rearrangement joins TRBV7-2 to TRBJ2-1; 9 positions match TRBD2. The germline V gene encodes CDR1 SGHTA and CDR2 FQGNSA. With V trimmed by 5 bases and J by 2 bases, 4 bases remained unmatched. The CDR3 covers 15 residues. CDR3 coding DNA: TGTGCCAGCAGCCGACTAGCGGCAGCCTACAATGAGCAGTTCTTC. Residues: CASSRLAAAYNEQFF.

This clonotype was seen repeatedly, ten times or more. The chain combines TRBV18 with TRBJ1-5, with D uncertain. The V end was cut by 6 bases, the J end by 2 bases, with 11 bases between. The CDR3 has 14 residues. Per the germline V gene, CDR1 is KGHSH and CDR2 is LQKENI. The CDR3 reads CASSVVRGNQPQHF. In DNA form, the CDR3 reads TGTGCCAGCTCGGTGGTCCGGGGCAATCAGCCCCAGCATTTT. Using reference TRBV18 and TRBJ1-5 for the parts outside the CDR3, the full variable domain is NAGVMQNPRHLVRRRGQEARLRCSPMKGHSHVYWYRQLPEEGLKFMVYLQKENIIDESGMPKERFSAEFPKEGPSILRIQQVVRGDSAAYFCASSVVRGNQPQHFGDGTRLSIL.

The table lists this clonotype with many counts. The chain has TRBV5-1 and TRBJ2-2; TRBD1 aligns across 8 bases. Germline CDR1 and CDR2: SGHRS and YFSETQ. CDR3 length: 16 amino acids. The junction had 8 bases not matched to a gene; V was cut back by 4 bases and J by 3 bases. The CDR3: CASSPPDRVDTGELFF. The CDR3 region has the DNA TGCGCCAGCAGCCCACCGGACAGGGTTGACACCGGGGAGCTGTTTTTT.

The chain employs TRBV11-2 and TRBJ2-5, with TRBD2 as a possible D gene (5 bases). Germline CDR1 reads SGHAT; CDR2 reads FQNNGV. The CDR3 consists of 15 residues. The ends were cut back, 6 bases at V and 7 bases at J, with 21 bases in the middle. As DNA, the CDR3 is TGTGCCAGCAGTTTTCAGTTTGGTCAGAGCGGGACCCAGTACTTC. Residues: CASSFQFGQSGTQYF.

This rearrangement joins TRBV27 to TRBJ1-2; the match to TRBD1 covers 9 bases. This CDR3 contains 14 residues. V shed 8 bases and J 5 bases; nucleotides not matched to a gene: 9. Looked up from germline, CDR1 is MNHEY and CDR2 is SMNVEV (reference sequence). CDR3 loop: CASRTGDRIYGYTF. CDR3 nucleotide sequence: TGTGCCAGCCGGACAGGGGACAGAATTTATGGCTACACCTTC.

The chain recombines TRBV6-5 with TRBJ2-1; 9 bases line up with TRBD2. Germline V gene lookup returns CDR1 MNHEY and CDR2 SVGAGI. After removal of 2 bases from V and 0 bases from J, the junction contained 8 bases not matched to a gene. The CDR3 is 18 amino acids. DNA for the CDR3: TGTGCCAGCAGTTACCCCTCCGCGGGAGGGCCCTCCTACAATGAGCAGTTCTTC. It codes for CASSYPSAGGPSYNEQFF.

In its sample, this clonotype was seen many times. The chain uses TRBV18 and TRBJ1-1, with unresolved D. Germline CDR1 is KGHSH and CDR2 is LQKENI. Deletions cut 3 bases from V and 0 bases from J, with 8 bases between. The CDR3 is 14 residues long. CDR3 loop: CASSPMTMNTEAFF. CDR3 in DNA: TGTGCCAGCTCACCGATGACTATGAACACTGAAGCTTTCTTT.

This sequence joins TRBV20-1 and TRBJ1-1; no clear D gene. Germline CDR1 is DFQATT and CDR2 is SNEGSKA (reference sequence). This CDR3 region has 13 residues. V was pared by 0 bases and J by 6 bases, with 11 bases between. The CDR3 DNA sequence: TGCAGTGCTAGAGATCCCGGGATGGCTGAAGCTTTCTTT. It specifies CSARDPGMAEAFF.

Remarks on this clonotype: Possible read error: a much larger clone is one base away. V usage is TRBV27 and J usage is TRBJ2-3; D is unresolved. Trimming took 5 bases from V and 2 from J, leaving 8 bases between them. The CDR3 is 13 residues long. Germline lookup yields CDR1 MNHEY and CDR2 SMNVEV (reference sequence). The CDR3 DNA sequence: TGTGCCAGCAGTGACGCCTACACAGATACGCAGTATTTT. Its translation: CASSDAYTDTQYF.

This clonotype was found many times. V usage is TRBV2 and J usage is TRBJ2-1; 10 bases are a match to TRBD1. Germline assignment: CDR1 SNHLY and CDR2 FYNNEI. Germline trimming cut 6 bases from V and 7 bases from J; bases unmatched to any gene: 9. This CDR3 has 15 residues. Here the CDR3 reads CASRVPTGGQNEQFF. CDR3 nucleotides: TGTGCCAGCAGAGTACCGACAGGGGGCCAGAATGAGCAGTTCTTC.

The chain recombines TRBV2 with TRBJ2-5; D gene uncertain. Trimming shortened V by 4 bases and J by 4 bases, and 7 bases separated the two germline ends. The CDR3 covers 12 residues. The germline V gene encodes CDR1 SNHLY and CDR2 FYNNEI. The CDR3 nucleotides read TGTGCCAGCAGTGGAGAGGTAGAGACCCAGTACTTC. Residues: CASSGEVETQYF.

This clonotype was picked up many times. J is TRBJ2-3 and V is TRBV6-2 or TRBV6-3; D is possibly TRBD1 (6 bases). V lost 0 bases and J lost 7, with 23 bases in between. CDR1 and CDR2 from the germline V gene are MNHEY and SVGEGT. The CDR3 runs to 18 residues. The CDR3 spells CASSYSRPTGLKRNTQYF. CDR3 DNA: TGTGCCAGCAGTTACTCGAGGCCGACAGGACTTAAACGAAATACGCAGTATTTT.